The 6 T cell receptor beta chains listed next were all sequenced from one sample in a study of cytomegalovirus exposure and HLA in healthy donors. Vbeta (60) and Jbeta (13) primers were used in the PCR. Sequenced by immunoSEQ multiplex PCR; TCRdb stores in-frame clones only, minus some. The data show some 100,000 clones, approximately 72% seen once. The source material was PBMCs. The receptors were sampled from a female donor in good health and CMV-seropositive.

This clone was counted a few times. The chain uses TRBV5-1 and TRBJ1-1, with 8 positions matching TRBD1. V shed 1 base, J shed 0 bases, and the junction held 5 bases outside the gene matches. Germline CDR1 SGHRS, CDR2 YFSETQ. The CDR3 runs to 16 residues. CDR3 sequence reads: CASSLTGDRLNTEAFF. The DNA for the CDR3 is TGCGCCAGCAGCTTGACCGGGGACAGGCTGAACACTGAAGCTTTCTTT.

CDR3 sequence reads: CASTRQGGTEAFF. The CDR3 coding sequence is TGTGCCAGCACCAGACAGGGGGGGACTGAAGCTTTCTTT. This chain connects TRBV6-5 to TRBJ1-1; TRBD1 agrees at 9 bases. There are 13 residues in the CDR3. The germline CDR1 and CDR2 sequences are MNHEY and SVGAGI. With 7 bases clipped from V and 5 bases from J, the junction kept 5 bases outside the gene matches.

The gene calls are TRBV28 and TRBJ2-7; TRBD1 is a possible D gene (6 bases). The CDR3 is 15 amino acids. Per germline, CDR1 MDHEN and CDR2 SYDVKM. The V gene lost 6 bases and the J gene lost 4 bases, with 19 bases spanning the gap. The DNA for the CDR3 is TGTGCCAGCAGCTCGACCGGACAGATTCTATACGAGCAGTACTTC. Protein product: CASSSTGQILYEQYF.

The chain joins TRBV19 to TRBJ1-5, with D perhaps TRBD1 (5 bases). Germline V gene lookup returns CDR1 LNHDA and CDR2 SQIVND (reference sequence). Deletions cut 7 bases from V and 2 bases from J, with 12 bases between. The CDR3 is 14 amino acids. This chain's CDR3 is CASNYGRGNQPQHF. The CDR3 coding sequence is TGTGCCAGTAATTATGGCAGGGGCAATCAGCCCCAGCATTTT.

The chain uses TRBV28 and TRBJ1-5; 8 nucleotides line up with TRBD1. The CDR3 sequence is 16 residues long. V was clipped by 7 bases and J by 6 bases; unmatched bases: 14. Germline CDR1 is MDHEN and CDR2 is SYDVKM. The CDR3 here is CASIPQGGVGGQPQHF. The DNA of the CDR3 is TGTGCCAGCATCCCACAGGGGGGAGTGGGAGGTCAGCCCCAGCATTTT. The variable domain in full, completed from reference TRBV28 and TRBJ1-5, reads DVKVTQSSRYLVKRTGEKVFLECVQDMDHENMFWYRQDPGLGLRLIYFSYDVKMKEKGDIPEGYSVSREKKERFSLILESASTNQTSMYLCASIPQGGVGGQPQHFGDGTRLSIL.

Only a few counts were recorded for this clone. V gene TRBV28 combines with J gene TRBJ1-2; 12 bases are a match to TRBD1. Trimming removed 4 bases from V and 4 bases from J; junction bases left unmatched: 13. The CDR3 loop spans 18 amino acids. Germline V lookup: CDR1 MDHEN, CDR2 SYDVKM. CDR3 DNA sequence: TGTGCCAGCAGTTCCCACGGGACAGGGGGCGCGTTCGTCTATGGCTACACCTTC. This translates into CASSSHGTGGAFVYGYTF.